These 26 T cell receptor beta chains were all obtained from the same sample, sequenced in a study of T cell repertoires in cytomegalovirus infection. TCRdb processed the reads anew with MiXCR; each CDR3 protein has one entry. Found here are approximately 500,000 distinct CDR3 sequences, about 30% of them singletons; the top ten hold less than 15%. Sequenced: PBMCs. All receptors come from a human donor in good health (CMV status not recorded). Some clones in this sample may be carry-over from other donors' samples.

This clonotype showed up many times. V usage is TRBV12-3 or TRBV12-4 and J usage is TRBJ1-1; D is unclear. V was clipped by 3 bases and J by 0 bases, with 8 bases between them. The CDR3 is 14 amino acids. The CDR3 reads CASSFNGVNTEAFF. The CDR3, as DNA: TGTGCCAGCAGTTTCAACGGAGTGAACACTGAAGCTTTCTTT.

This clonotype appeared a single time. The chain recombines TRBV9 with TRBJ2-1; no firm D call. In germline, CDR1 is SGDLS, CDR2 YYNGEE. The CDR3 has 17 residues. The ends were cut back, 0 bases at V and 0 bases at J, with 13 bases in the middle. CDR3 in amino acids: CASSVDGRWSSYNEQFF. For the CDR3, the DNA is TGTGCCAGCAGCGTAGATGGCCGTTGGAGCTCCTACAATGAGCAGTTCTTC. The entire variable domain, with the rest obtained from reference TRBV9 and TRBJ2-1, is as follows: DSGVTQTPKHLITATGQRVTLRCSPRSGDLSVYWYQQSLDQGLQFLIQYYNGEERAKGNILERFSAQQFPDLHSELNLSSLELGDSALYFCASSVDGRWSSYNEQFFGPGTRLTVL.

This clonotype was recorded at least ten times. The J gene is TRBJ1-2, the V gene TRBV12-3 or TRBV12-4; 9 nucleotides line up with TRBD1. The CDR3 has 14 residues. V shed 6 bases, J shed 8 bases, and the junction held 10 bases outside the gene matches. The CDR3 DNA follows: TGTGCCAGCAGCCCCACTTGGACAGGGGAGGGCTACACCTTC. The encoded protein is CASSPTWTGEGYTF.

The rearrangement links TRBV20-1 to TRBJ2-1, with TRBD2 matching 13 bases. In germline, CDR1 is DFQATT, CDR2 SNEGSKA (reference sequence). This CDR3 is built from 21 residues. J was trimmed by 0 bases and V by 5 bases; bases with no gene match: 19. In DNA form, the CDR3 reads TGCAGTGCTCTAGATGTTGCTTGGACTAGCGGGAGTTTGAGCTCCTACAATGAGCAGTTCTTC. As protein: CSALDVAWTSGSLSSYNEQFF.

The gene calls are TRBV27 and TRBJ2-5; TRBD1 is a possible D gene (5 bases). The length of the CDR3 is 14 residues. Germline V gives CDR1 MNHEY, CDR2 SMNVEV (reference sequence). V shed 3 bases and J shed 4 bases, with 12 bases lying between them. CDR3 coding DNA: TGTGCCAGCAGTTTTGTCAGGGCTGGAGAGACCCAGTACTTC. This gives the protein CASSFVRAGETQYF.

The chain has TRBV12-3 or TRBV12-4 and TRBJ2-1; a possible D gene is TRBD2 (6 bases). CDR3 length equals 18 residues. Trimming removed 7 bases from V and 0 bases from J, with 22 bases in between. In DNA form, the CDR3 reads TGTGCCAGCATGGGGGGACGGGACTCATCACACTCCTACAATGAGCAGTTCTTC. Residues: CASMGGRDSSHSYNEQFF.

This clonotype was detected ten times or more. The chain uses TRBV7-2 and TRBJ2-3; 9 bases line up with TRBD2. J gave up 2 bases and V 5 bases, and 11 bases lay outside the gene matches. Per the germline V gene, CDR1 is SGHTA and CDR2 is FQGNSA. This CDR3 is 17 amino acids long. The CDR3 region is CASSRTAGTSNTDTQYF. The DNA for the CDR3 is TGTGCCAGCAGCCGAACGGCCGGGACTAGCAACACAGATACGCAGTATTTT.

This clonotype was seen just once. V and J are TRBV24-1 and TRBJ2-1; 12 bases are shared with TRBD2. CDR1 and CDR2 from the germline V gene are KGHDR and SFDVKD. The CDR3 length is 16 residues. J lost 3 bases, V lost 4 bases, and 3 bases had no gene match. The CDR3 coding sequence is TGTGCCACCAGTGACAGACTAGCGGGAGACTACAATGAGCAGTTCTTC. Amino acids: CATSDRLAGDYNEQFF.

The CDR3 nucleotides read TGCGCCAGCAGCCAAGATCGTGGGACCTTCACCTACGAGCAGTACTTC. This sequence encodes CASSQDRGTFTYEQYF. V usage is TRBV4-3 and J usage is TRBJ2-7; D may be TRBD1 or TRBD2 (5 bases each). Trimming left V 0 bases short and J 2 bases short, with 14 bases between. The CDR3 runs 16 residues. From germline, CDR1 is LGHNA and CDR2 YSLEER.

This clonotype was observed a few times. The chain is built from TRBV7-2 and TRBJ2-7, with TRBD2 matching over 8 bases. Germline-derived CDR1 and CDR2 are SGHTA and FQGNSA. This CDR3 contains 16 residues. With V trimmed by 8 bases and J by 6 bases, 18 bases remained unmatched. The CDR3 is CASRGGTGTSASEQYF. DNA for the CDR3: TGTGCCAGCCGGGGGGGCACCGGGACTAGTGCTTCCGAGCAGTACTTC. Using reference TRBV7-2 and TRBJ2-7 for the parts outside the CDR3, the full variable domain is GAGVSQSPSNKVTEKGKDVELRCDPISGHTALYWYRQSLGQGLEFLIYFQGNSAPDKSGLPSDRFSAERTGGSVSTLTIQRTQQEDSAVYLCASRGGTGTSASEQYFGPGTRLTVT.

In this sample, this clonotype turned up a few times. The V call is TRBV11-2, the J call TRBJ1-5, with D perhaps matching TRBD1 (5 bases). Trimming stripped 0 bases from V and 9 bases from J, with 12 bases between. Germline V gives CDR1 SGHAT, CDR2 FQNNGV. This CDR3 has 14 residues. CDR3 protein: CASSLEQAFGPQHF. The CDR3, as DNA: TGTGCCAGCAGCTTAGAACAGGCGTTTGGGCCCCAGCATTTT. Drawing the rest from reference TRBV11-2 and TRBJ1-5, the complete variable domain is EAGVAQSPRYKIIEKRQSVAFWCNPISGHATLYWYQQILGQGPKLLIQFQNNGVVDDSQLPKDRFSAERLKGVDSTLKIQPAKLEDSAVYLCASSLEQAFGPQHFGDGTRLSIL.

This sequence joins TRBV6-6 and TRBJ1-1, with D possibly matching TRBD1 (6 bases). The CDR3 runs to 17 residues. V was pared by 0 bases and J by 4 bases, with 18 bases between. CDR1 is MNHNY and CDR2 is SVGAGI in the germline V gene (reference sequence). The CDR3 spells CASSYSIGEGVSTEAFF. The CDR3 DNA reads as TGTGCCAGCAGTTACTCGATTGGGGAGGGGGTCAGCACTGAAGCTTTCTTT.

The chain has TRBV2 and TRBJ1-1; 7 nucleotides line up with TRBD1. Germline trimming cut 6 bases from V and 6 bases from J; bases unmatched to any gene: 10. The CDR3 contains 14 residues. Germline assignment: CDR1 SNHLY and CDR2 FYNNEI. The CDR3 DNA reads as TGTGCCAGCAGGGTCGAATGGGACAGTGCTGAAGCTTTCTTT. The encoded protein is CASRVEWDSAEAFF. Full variable domain (rest looked up from reference TRBV2 and TRBJ1-1): EPEVTQTPSHQVTQMGQEVILRCVPISNHLYFYWYRQILGQKVEFLVSFYNNEISEKSEIFDDQFSVERPDGSNFTLKIRSTKLEDSAMYFCASRVEWDSAEAFFGQGTRLTVV.

This clonotype has just one count. V is TRBV10-3 and J is TRBJ2-1, with a tentative D call TRBD1 (5 bases). V was cut by 1 base and J by 8 bases, with 15 bases left in between. In germline, CDR1 is ENHRY, CDR2 SYGVKD. This CDR3 has 15 residues. The CDR3 DNA is TGTGCCATCAGTGAGTATACGCTGCAGGGCCATGAGCAGTTCTTC. This translates into CAISEYTLQGHEQFF.

The chain uses TRBV7-9 and TRBJ2-7, with D tentatively TRBD2 (5 bases). Germline CDR1 reads SEHNR; CDR2 reads FQNEAQ (reference sequence). The CDR3 is 14 residues long. Trimming removed 4 bases from V and 0 bases from J, with 10 bases in between. DNA for the CDR3: TGTGCCAGCAGCTCCGGACTCCTCTCCTACGAGCAGTACTTC. Protein product: CASSSGLLSYEQYF.

Points on this clonotype: A read error is possible here, since a much larger clone lies one base away. This chain uses TRBV7-2 with TRBJ2-1, with 10 bases that match TRBD2. The DNA end is more similar to TRBJ2-7, so the J call may be wrong. Germline assignment: CDR1 SGHTA and CDR2 FQGNSA. The length of the CDR3 is 15 residues. The CDR3 loop reads CASSIAGGSYNEQYF. DNA for the CDR3: TGTGCCAGCAGCATAGCGGGAGGATCCTACAATGAGCAGTACTTC.

This clonotype was seen only once. This rearrangement joins TRBV7-4 to TRBJ2-5, with 8 bases identical to TRBD2. V gave up 5 bases and J gave up 5 bases; unmatched junction bases: 10. CDR1 is SGHVT, CDR2 SQSDAQ, per germline. The CDR3 spans 15 residues. The DNA of the CDR3 is TGTGCCAGCAGCCTTCCTGGACTAGCAGATGAGACCCAGTACTTC. This codes for CASSLPGLADETQYF. Supplemented by reference TRBV7-4 and TRBJ2-5, the full variable domain reads GAGVSQSPRYKVAKRGRDVALRCDSISGHVTLYWYRQTLGQGSEVLTYSQSDAQRDKSGRPSGRFSAERPERSVSTLKIQRTEQGDSAVYLCASSLPGLADETQYFGPGTRLLVL.

Remarks on this clonotype: One junction end disagrees with the germline gene, perhaps due to a read error. The V gene is TRBV20-1, the J gene TRBJ1-2, with D possibly matching TRBD1 (6 bases). From germline, CDR1 is DFQATT and CDR2 SNEGSKA (reference sequence). The CDR3 consists of 13 residues. The CDR3 DNA reads as TGCAGTGCCACGGAAACAGGGAACTATGGTTACACCTTC. It specifies CSATETGNYGYTF.

The chain couples TRBV7-8 to TRBJ2-1; 10 bases are shared with TRBD2. The CDR3 has 19 amino acids. Looked up from germline, CDR1 is SGHVS and CDR2 is FQNEAQ. V lost 3 bases, J lost 4 bases, and 15 bases stayed unmatched. CDR3 in amino acids: CASSLPRGARTSGYNEQFF. In DNA, the CDR3 is TGTGCCAGCAGCTTGCCCAGGGGGGCGCGGACTAGCGGTTACAATGAGCAGTTCTTC.

The chain employs TRBV7-2 and TRBJ2-4, with D possibly being TRBD1 or TRBD2 (5 bases each). CDR1 is SGHTA and CDR2 is FQGNSA in the germline V gene. This CDR3 is 14 amino acids long. The ends were cut back, 4 bases at V and 7 bases at J, with 14 bases in the middle. The CDR3 loop is CASSYYPGPNIQYF. As DNA, the CDR3 is TGTGCCAGCAGCTACTACCCGGGACCGAACATTCAGTACTTC.

This sequence joins TRBV6-1 and TRBJ2-1; 8 nucleotides align to TRBD2. The V and J ends lost 8 bases and 1 base, in that order; junction bases with no gene match: 4. This CDR3 has 14 residues. The V gene's germline CDR1 is MNHNS and CDR2 SASEGT. The CDR3 sequence is CASGAGGSYNEQFF. The CDR3 nucleotides read TGTGCCAGCGGGGCGGGAGGATCCTACAATGAGCAGTTCTTC.

This clonotype has just a few counts. The chain combines TRBV19 with TRBJ2-3; TRBD1 agrees at 7 bases. Looked up from germline, CDR1 is LNHDA and CDR2 is SQIVND (reference sequence). This CDR3 comprises 14 residues. J gave up 4 bases and V 8 bases, and 9 bases lay outside the gene matches. The DNA for the CDR3 is TGTGCCAGTTCAGGGGGAGTTTACGCAGATACGCAGTATTTT. Its protein is CASSGGVYADTQYF.

This chain uses TRBV20-1 with TRBJ1-1; tentatively, D is TRBD1 (5 bases). The CDR3 extends over 15 amino acids. Germline V gene lookup returns CDR1 DFQATT and CDR2 SNEGSKA (reference sequence). V shed 5 bases and J shed 0 bases, with 16 bases lying between them. CDR3 sequence reads: CSAGQGQTMNTEAFF. In DNA form, the CDR3 reads TGCAGTGCTGGGCAGGGCCAAACAATGAACACTGAAGCTTTCTTT.

The rearrangement uses TRBV24-1 and TRBJ2-1; D is uncertain. The CDR3 has 13 residues. The V gene lost 2 bases and the J gene lost 3 bases, with 4 bases spanning the gap. Germline loops: CDR1 KGHDR, CDR2 SFDVKD. CDR3 in amino acids: CATSDSYYNEQFF. The CDR3 DNA reads TGTGCCACCAGTGATTCGTACTACAATGAGCAGTTCTTC.

The chain's CDR3 is CASSRPPWTGTDTQYF. CDR3 nucleotides: TGTGCCAGCAGCCGCCCGCCTTGGACAGGCACAGATACGCAGTATTTT. The V and J genes are TRBV7-4 and TRBJ2-3; weak D call: TRBD1 (6 bases). The ends were cut back, 5 bases at V and 1 base at J, with 16 bases in the middle. Germline CDR1 and CDR2: SGHVT and SQSDAQ. The CDR3 has 16 residues.

This clonotype has more than one count but fewer than ten. The J gene is TRBJ2-2, the V gene TRBV6-1, with 14 bases that match TRBD2. CDR1 and CDR2 from the germline V gene are MNHNS and SASEGT. The CDR3 contains 17 residues. The junction had 5 bases not matched to a gene; V was cut back by 4 bases and J by 4 bases. CDR3 region: CASSGGLAGVGTGELFF. CDR3 nucleotide sequence: TGTGCCAGCAGTGGGGGACTAGCGGGAGTCGGCACCGGGGAGCTGTTTTTT.